The 8 T cell receptor beta chains below all came from one sample that was sequenced in a study of shared clonotypes between healthy human individuals (dated by TCRdb to the early 2020s). CD8 naive samples were obtained by positive selection for CCR7 among CD45RO-negative cells, yielding a CD45RA+CCR7+ population from which TemRA cells were excluded. Libraries were constructed by the immunoSEQ multiplex PCR assay. In its TCRdb copy, this immuneACCESS table keeps in-frame sequences only and misses some clones. Where compared with another copy, unresolved V genes explain less than half of these, and the others have no known cause. Across this sample there are some 1,900,000 clones, with approximately 95% seen only once. The ten most abundant clones make up 1% to 1.5% of the sample. What was sequenced was naive CD8+ T cells sorted from blood. Interpreted using the paper, the cell subset or site label stands for: CD45RA+CCR7+. All receptors derive from a man aged 18-30 years in good health.

The V gene is TRBV6-1, the J gene TRBJ2-7; 11 positions agree with TRBD2. V trimming: 2 bases; J trimming: 0 bases; junction bases outside the gene matches: 3. Germline assignment: CDR1 MNHNS and CDR2 SASEGT. There are 16 residues in the CDR3. The CDR3 DNA reads TGTGCCAGCAGTGAAAATACTAGCGGGGGCTCCTACGAGCAGTACTTC. Translation: CASSENTSGGSYEQYF.

The rearrangement joins TRBV6-5 to TRBJ2-7; TRBD1 is a possible D gene (6 bases). Germline V gene lookup returns CDR1 MNHEY and CDR2 SVGAGI. The length of the CDR3 is 12 residues. Trimming stripped 5 bases from V and 4 bases from J, with 9 bases between. CDR3 bases: TGTGCCAGCAGTAATCAGGGGTACGAGCAGTACTTC. This encodes CASSNQGYEQYF.

The chain recombines TRBV4-1 with TRBJ1-1, with a weak D call TRBD1 (5 bases). This CDR3 comprises 14 residues. Germline-derived CDR1 and CDR2 are MGHRA and YSYEKL. The V end was cut by 1 base, the J end by 4 bases, with 10 bases between. As DNA, the CDR3 is TGCGCCAGCAGCCAAGGATTCGGGGGCACTGAAGCTTTCTTT. Protein product: CASSQGFGGTEAFF.

The chain couples TRBV9 to TRBJ2-7; maybe TRBD1 (6 bases). V lost 3 bases to trimming and J lost 0 bases, with 10 bases between them. The CDR3 is 14 residues long. From germline, CDR1 is SGDLS and CDR2 YYNGEE. The CDR3 bases are TGTGCCAGCAGCGGGACACAGGGCTCCTACGAGCAGTACTTC. It is translated as CASSGTQGSYEQYF.

The chain couples TRBV4-1 to TRBJ1-3, with no clear D. The CDR3 sequence is 15 residues long. The germline gives CDR1 MGHRA, CDR2 YSYEKL. V was pared by 1 base and J by 0 bases, with 7 bases between. CDR3 sequence reads: CASSQVRTSGNTIYF. CDR3 sequence (DNA): TGCGCCAGCAGCCAAGTCAGGACCTCTGGAAACACCATATATTTT.

As to this clone: Other DNA sequences in the sample encode the same CDR3. The V call is TRBV9, the J call TRBJ2-7; D possibly uses TRBD1 or TRBD2 (5 bases each). Germline lookup yields CDR1 SGDLS and CDR2 YYNGEE. This CDR3 contains 14 residues. Trimming removed 0 bases from V and 3 bases from J, with 10 bases in between. The CDR3 sequence: CASSVGGTGYEQYF. CDR3 DNA: TGTGCCAGCAGCGTAGGTGGGACGGGCTACGAGCAGTACTTC. The variable domain in full, with the rest retrieved from reference TRBV9 and TRBJ2-7, is DSGVTQTPKHLITATGQRVTLRCSPRSGDLSVYWYQQSLDQGLQFLIQYYNGEERAKGNILERFSAQQFPDLHSELNLSSLELGDSALYFCASSVGGTGYEQYFGPGTRLTVT.

The rearrangement joins TRBV30 to TRBJ1-5; D call uncertain. CDR1 and CDR2 from the germline V gene are GTSNPN and SVGIG (reference sequence). The CDR3 is made up of 12 amino acids. V was trimmed by 2 bases and J by 6 bases, leaving 8 bases between them. CDR3: CAWSSRSQPQHF. In DNA, the CDR3 is TGTGCCTGGAGTTCACGGAGTCAGCCCCAGCATTTT.

The V gene is TRBV27, the J gene TRBJ1-5; 11 bases match TRBD1. This CDR3 is built from 18 residues. Germline loops: CDR1 MNHEY, CDR2 SMNVEV (reference sequence). The V segment lost 2 bases and the J segment 5 bases; nucleotides outside the gene matches: 11. This chain's CDR3 is CASSLGTGGRMSDQPQHF. Written as DNA, the CDR3 is TGTGCCAGCAGTTTAGGGACAGGGGGACGAATGAGCGATCAGCCCCAGCATTTT.